One and the same sample provided the 26 T cell receptor beta chains below, sequenced in a study of cytomegalovirus exposure and HLA in healthy donors. PCR primers comprised 60 Vbeta and 13 Jbeta primers. Here immunoSEQ multiplex PCR was the method, and the copy in TCRdb shows in-frame clones only, minus some. Here the sample spans approximately 100,000 clones, over 75% being singletons. Input material: PBMCs. The origin of the receptors is a man between 40 and 49 years old in good health and CMV-seropositive.

The chain links TRBV5-4 to TRBJ2-5, with D possibly TRBD1 on 6 matching bases. CDR3 length: 15 residues. Germline-derived CDR1 and CDR2 are SGHNT and YYREEE (reference sequence). The V end lost 2 bases, the J end lost 2 bases, and 13 bases lay between the germline ends. CDR3 protein: CASSFTTGHQETQYF. The CDR3 bases are TGTGCCAGCAGCTTCACCACAGGGCATCAAGAGACCCAGTACTTC.

This chain links TRBV20-1 with TRBJ1-1, with D perhaps TRBD1 (6 bases). The CDR3 runs to 11 residues. Germline V gene sequence: CDR1 DFQATT, CDR2 SNEGSKA (reference sequence). V was trimmed by 3 bases and J by 8 bases, leaving 10 bases between them. For the CDR3, the DNA is TGCAGTGCTAGGCGACAGGTAGAAGCTTTCTTT. Translated: CSARRQVEAFF.

This chain uses TRBV19 with TRBJ2-2, with D maybe TRBD1 (5 bases). The CDR3 contains 15 residues. V was trimmed by 3 bases and J by 4 bases, leaving 12 bases between them. Germline CDR1 reads LNHDA; CDR2 reads SQIVND (reference sequence). In DNA form, the CDR3 reads TGTGCCAGTAGTATGGGTAGGGGTATCACCGGGGAGCTGTTTTTT. Translation gives CASSMGRGITGELFF.

This chain uses TRBV9 with TRBJ1-3, with D perhaps TRBD1 (6 bases). V gave up 4 bases and J gave up 2 bases, with 13 bases separating them. Germline-derived CDR1 and CDR2 are SGDLS and YYNGEE. The CDR3 has 15 amino acids. CDR3 nucleotides: TGTGCCAGCAGCACACAGGGTATTACTGGAAACACCATATATTTT. Its protein product is CASSTQGITGNTIYF.

This chain connects TRBV6-1 to TRBJ2-1; the match to TRBD1 covers 10 bases. Unmatched junction bases numbered 11, after V lost 6 bases and J lost 9 bases. Germline CDR1 MNHNS, CDR2 SASEGT. CDR3 length equals 15 residues. CDR3 bases: TGTGCCAGCAGCCGAGTCCCGGGACAGGGGTTTGAGCAGTTCTTC. This sequence encodes CASSRVPGQGFEQFF.

The chain has TRBV5-4 and TRBJ2-7; 8 bases agree with TRBD1. CDR3 length: 17 residues. CDR1 and CDR2 (germline): SGHNT, YYREEE (reference sequence). Trimming removed 0 bases from V and 2 bases from J; junction bases left unmatched: 10. For the CDR3, the DNA is TGTGCCAGCAGCTTGGCGTCCAGGGGGCTGAACCCCTACGAGCAGTACTTC. It yields the protein CASSLASRGLNPYEQYF. The full variable domain, completed using reference TRBV5-4 and TRBJ2-7, is ETGVTQSPTHLIKTRGQQVTLRCSSQSGHNTVSWYQQALGQGPQFIFQYYREEENGRGNFPPRFSGLQFPNYSSELNVNALELDDSALYLCASSLASRGLNPYEQYFGPGTRLTVT.

The chain carries TRBV2 and TRBJ2-2; 8 nucleotides agree with TRBD2. Germline V gives CDR1 SNHLY, CDR2 FYNNEI. The CDR3 has 14 residues. With 8 bases clipped from V and 4 bases from J, the junction kept 6 bases outside the gene matches. CDR3 region: CASQAGGFTGELFF. CDR3 in DNA: TGTGCCAGCCAGGCGGGGGGCTTCACCGGGGAGCTGTTTTTT.

This sequence joins TRBV5-1 and TRBJ1-3, with D possibly being TRBD1 (5 bases). The germline V gene encodes CDR1 SGHRS and CDR2 YFSETQ. The CDR3 is 14 amino acids. Trimming shortened V by 0 bases and J by 4 bases, and 8 bases separated the two germline ends. The DNA of the CDR3 is TGCGCCAGCAGCTTGGCAGGGCAGGGAAACACCATATATTTT. Its translation is CASSLAGQGNTIYF.

The chain carries TRBV18 and TRBJ1-5, with 8 bases identical to TRBD1. V was pared by 1 base and J by 0 bases, with 2 bases of the junction left unmatched. The CDR3 runs to 16 residues. Germline CDR1 is KGHSH and CDR2 is LQKENI. CDR3: CASSPLGTGSNQPQHF. The CDR3 DNA reads as TGTGCCAGCTCACCACTTGGGACAGGTAGCAATCAGCCCCAGCATTTT.

CDR3 nucleotides: TGTGCCAGCAGTTCACAATTTAGGACAGGGGTAGCCAAAAACATTCAGTACTTC. It yields the protein CASSSQFRTGVAKNIQYF. The chain employs TRBV27 and TRBJ2-4; 9 positions match TRBD1. The CDR3 has 18 amino acids. The germline V gene has CDR1 MNHEY and CDR2 SMNVEV (reference sequence). Germline trimming cut 4 bases from V and 0 bases from J; bases unmatched to any gene: 10.

This chain uses TRBV6-6 with TRBJ1-6; 8 bases fit TRBD1. V dropped 6 bases and J dropped 10; count of bases not matched to a gene: 8. The CDR3 sequence is 14 residues long. CDR1 and CDR2 (germline): MNHNY, SVGAGI (reference sequence). The chain's CDR3 is CASSLTGDESPLHF. DNA for the CDR3: TGTGCCAGCAGCCTGACAGGGGATGAGTCACCCCTCCACTTT.

This chain joins TRBV11-2 and TRBJ1-5; D ambiguous. The germline CDR1 and CDR2 sequences are SGHAT and FQNNGV. The CDR3 totals 15 residues. Trimming took 1 base from V and 0 from J, leaving 7 bases between them. In DNA, the CDR3 is TGTGCCAGCAGCTTAGGGAGGAATAGCAATCAGCCCCAGCATTTT. Translating gives CASSLGRNSNQPQHF. Looking up the rest from reference TRBV11-2 and TRBJ1-5 gives the full variable domain: EAGVAQSPRYKIIEKRQSVAFWCNPISGHATLYWYQQILGQGPKLLIQFQNNGVVDDSQLPKDRFSAERLKGVDSTLKIQPAKLEDSAVYLCASSLGRNSNQPQHFGDGTRLSIL.

This clone was seen more than once but under ten times. V usage is TRBV27 and J usage is TRBJ2-4; D gene unclear. The V gene lost 4 bases and the J gene lost 3 bases, with 13 bases spanning the gap. The CDR3 has 15 amino acids. Germline V gives CDR1 MNHEY, CDR2 SMNVEV (reference sequence). The DNA of the CDR3 is TGTGCCAGCAGTTCCCCCCGAGGTGACAAAAACATTCAGTACTTC. This gives the protein CASSSPRGDKNIQYF.

The V gene is TRBV30, the J gene TRBJ1-4; 8 nucleotides match TRBD1. This CDR3 region has 15 residues. V was pared by 3 bases and J by 8 bases, with 11 bases of the junction left unmatched. The V gene's germline CDR1 is GTSNPN and CDR2 SVGIG (reference sequence). Written as DNA, the CDR3 is TGTGCCTGGAGCCCGTGGACAGGGTCTGGCGAAAAACTGTTTTTT. Its protein is CAWSPWTGSGEKLFF.

The chain links TRBV6-5 to TRBJ2-3; D is unresolved. There are 14 residues in the CDR3. The V end lost 5 bases, the J end lost 6 bases, and 15 bases lay between the germline ends. Germline V gene data show CDR1 as MNHEY and CDR2 as SVGAGI. CDR3 sequence: CASSEKLAVDTQYF. CDR3 DNA sequence: TGTGCCAGCAGTGAAAAGCTCGCGGTGGATACGCAGTATTTT.

The rearrangement links TRBV9 to TRBJ2-7; no clear D. The CDR3 sequence is 16 residues long. Trimming cost V 4 bases and J 2 bases, with 19 bases left between them. The V gene's germline CDR1 is SGDLS and CDR2 YYNGEE. The CDR3 DNA follows: TGTGCCAGCAGCCCCGATATAGTGTCGAAAACCTACGAGCAGTACTTC. Translated, it gives CASSPDIVSKTYEQYF.

This clone showed up just a few times. This rearrangement joins TRBV6-1 to TRBJ2-3; 10 nucleotides match TRBD2. From germline, CDR1 is MNHNS and CDR2 SASEGT. CDR3 length equals 16 residues. The ends lost 0 bases at V and 5 bases at J; junction bases unmatched: 5. The CDR3 region has the DNA TGTGCCAGCAGTGAAGCCAGCGGGGGGGCCTTAGATACGCAGTATTTT. The encoded protein is CASSEASGGALDTQYF.

This chain uses TRBV6-5 with TRBJ2-7; TRBD1 might be the D (6 bases). V dropped 5 bases and J dropped 6 bases, with 17 bases sitting between them. CDR1 MNHEY and CDR2 SVGAGI come from the germline V gene. The CDR3 totals 14 residues. The chain's CDR3 is CASSHGTISSEQYF. The CDR3 nucleotides read TGTGCCAGCAGTCACGGGACAATATCTTCCGAGCAGTACTTC.

With regard to this clone: Compared with germline, one end of the junction differs, possibly owing to a read error. The CDR3 here is CASSPSSGANGLTF. CDR3 bases: TGCGCCAGCAGTCCAAGCTCTGGGGCCAACGGCCTGACTTTC. The rearrangement uses TRBV4-1 and TRBJ2-6, with D maybe TRBD1 (5 bases). The CDR3 totals 14 residues. Germline-derived CDR1 and CDR2 are MGHRA and YSYEKL.

The chain is built from TRBV7-8 and TRBJ2-3; D is possibly TRBD1 (5 bases). This CDR3 is built from 15 residues. Trimming removed 2 bases from V and 2 bases from J, with 11 bases in between. In germline, CDR1 is SGHVS, CDR2 FQNEAQ. DNA for the CDR3: TGTGCCAGCAGCTTACGGCAGGGCTTCACAGATACGCAGTATTTT. Protein: CASSLRQGFTDTQYF.

In this sample, this clone turned up a few times. This rearrangement joins TRBV9 to TRBJ1-4; TRBD1 agrees at 7 bases. This CDR3 is built from 15 residues. The ends lost 3 bases at V and 3 bases at J; junction bases unmatched: 5. Germline V gene lookup returns CDR1 SGDLS and CDR2 YYNGEE. CDR3 DNA: TGTGCCAGCAGCGCCACACAGGGGTCTAATGAAAAACTGTTTTTT. It encodes CASSATQGSNEKLFF.

The chain carries TRBV9 and TRBJ1-5, with TRBD1 identical over 11 bases. Looked up from germline, CDR1 is SGDLS and CDR2 is YYNGEE. V lost 4 bases, J lost 4 bases, and 10 bases stayed unmatched. The CDR3 is made up of 17 amino acids. Here the CDR3 reads CASSRGQGVTLNQPQHF. The CDR3 coding sequence is TGTGCCAGCAGCCGGGGACAGGGGGTAACTTTGAATCAGCCCCAGCATTTT.

This sequence joins TRBV5-1 and TRBJ1-2; 8 nucleotides match TRBD1. The CDR3 has 14 residues. Trimming removed 4 bases from V and 4 bases from J; junction bases left unmatched: 6. In germline, CDR1 is SGHRS, CDR2 YFSETQ. CDR3 DNA: TGCGCCAGCAGCCCGCGGACAGGGATCTATGGCTACACCTTC. Its translation: CASSPRTGIYGYTF. The full variable domain, its missing parts supplied by reference TRBV5-1 and TRBJ1-2, is KAGVTQTPRYLIKTRGQQVTLSCSPISGHRSVSWYQQTPGQGLQFLFEYFSETQRNKGNFPGRFSGRQFSNSRSEMNVSTLELGDSALYLCASSPRTGIYGYTFGSGTRLTVV.

This CDR3 reads CASSRQGANTEAFF. As DNA, the CDR3 is TGTGCCAGCAGTCGACAGGGGGCAAACACTGAAGCTTTCTTT. The chain recombines TRBV27 with TRBJ1-1; 10 positions match TRBD1. The CDR3 has 14 amino acids. Germline assignment: CDR1 MNHEY and CDR2 SMNVEV (reference sequence). J lost 2 bases, V lost 5 bases, and 2 bases had no gene match.

The rearrangement joins TRBV6-6 to TRBJ1-1; a weak D match, TRBD1 (6 bases). This CDR3 spans 15 amino acids. Germline lookup yields CDR1 MNHNY and CDR2 SVGAGI (reference sequence). Deletions cut 8 bases from V and 5 bases from J, with 21 bases between. This CDR3 is CASEGGSGFWTEAFF. The CDR3 DNA reads as TGTGCCAGCGAGGGGGGGTCCGGGTTTTGGACTGAAGCTTTCTTT.

This chain uses TRBV9 with TRBJ1-4, with a possible D match to TRBD1 (5 bases). Trimming took off 4 bases at V and 0 bases at J, with 19 bases between the two ends. Germline CDR1 and CDR2: SGDLS and YYNGEE. There are 18 residues in the CDR3. CDR3 bases: TGTGCCAGCAGCTCCCCTCGAGGAGGGGTTGCAACTAATGAAAAACTGTTTTTT. Its protein is CASSSPRGGVATNEKLFF.